This is a list of T cell receptor beta chains from one sample in a study of regulatory T cells in long-lasting Graves disease. Each CDR3 protein is one row after TCRdb ran MiXCR on the multiplex PCR reads. The sample holds some 370,000 distinct CDR3 sequences, 12% seen once. These same data were also listed under a study on T cells in Graves' hyperthyroidism and ophthalmopathy.

The sequenced sample was peripheral blood mononuclear cells (PBMCs), obtained at new diagnosis, from a patient treated with antithyroid drugs. The receptors stem from a woman aged 18-29 years with Graves disease. CDR3s include the opening cysteine and the closing phenylalanine or tryptophan. D genes are given only for firm matches. Some rows have no size entry. The others give once, few or many, or a class for an expanded clone.

size: many; length: 13; J: TRBJ2-3; D: -; V: TRBV29-1; DNA: TGCAGCGTTGATTGGTACAGCACAGATACGCAGTATTTT; CDR3: CSVDWYSTDTQYF
size: many; length: 18; J: TRBJ2-3; D: -; V: TRBV4-2; DNA: TGTGCCAGCAGCCAAGATCGGCCCCTCAGCGGAATCACAGATACGCAGTATTTT; CDR3: CASSQDRPLSGITDTQYF
size: few; length: 15; J: TRBJ2-7; D: TRBD1; V: TRBV9; DNA: TGTGCCAGCAGCGTAGGTGGGACAGGGAGAGACGAGCAGTACTTC; CDR3: CASSVGGTGRDEQYF
size: few; length: 17; J: TRBJ2-1; D: TRBD2; V: TRBV5-5; DNA: TGTGCCAGCAGCATACTAGCGGGAGAGGGTATGTACAATGAGCAGTTCTTC; CDR3: CASSILAGEGMYNEQFF
size: few; length: 18; J: TRBJ2-3; D: -; V: TRBV4-3; DNA: TGCGCCAGCAGCCAAGATTGGGGGGGCACTTCAGGCACAGATACGCAGTATTTT; CDR3: CASSQDWGGTSGTDTQYF
size: many; length: 18; J: TRBJ1-6; D: -; V: TRBV20-1; DNA: TGCAGTGCTCGCCGGGGGGCCGTGAGGGAAACCTATAATTCACCCCTCCACTTT; CDR3: CSARRGAVRETYNSPLHF
size: few; length: 18; J: TRBJ2-2; D: -; V: TRBV7-3; DNA: TGTGCCAGCAGCTTAACTGTGGGGAGCCCCTTCAGAACCGGGGAGCTGTTTTTT; CDR3: CASSLTVGSPFRTGELFF
size: -; length: 14; J: TRBJ1-1; D: -; V: TRBV20-1; DNA: TGCAGTGCTAGAGCCGGACAAAAGAACACTGAAGCTTTCTTT; CDR3: CSARAGQKNTEAFF
size: many; length: 13; J: TRBJ1-2; D: -; V: TRBV20-1; DNA: TGCAGTGCTCCCCGCTGGGAGGGACATGGCTACACCTTC; CDR3: CSAPRWEGHGYTF
size: few; length: 15; J: TRBJ2-2; D: TRBD1; V: TRBV5-1; DNA: TGCGCCAGCAGCGCTGGGACAGGGTATGCCGGGGAGCTGTTTTTT; CDR3: CASSAGTGYAGELFF
size: many; length: 15; J: TRBJ1-1; D: TRBD1; V: TRBV6-1; DNA: TGTGCCAGCAGTGATCGACAGGGGGCGAACACTGAAGCTTTCTTT; CDR3: CASSDRQGANTEAFF
size: many; length: 15; J: TRBJ2-1; D: -; V: TRBV7-9; DNA: TGTGCCAGCAGCGGAATCGGGGGCTCCTACAATGAGCAGTTCTTC; CDR3: CASSGIGGSYNEQFF
size: many; length: 15; J: TRBJ2-1; D: -; V: TRBV20-1; DNA: TGCAGTGCGGACGACCTGGGACAACCCTACAATGAGCAGTTCTTC; CDR3: CSADDLGQPYNEQFF
size: many; length: 14; J: TRBJ2-5; D: -; V: TRBV28; DNA: TGTGCCAGCCAGGGATCCGTCGTCGGAGAGACCCAGTACTTC; CDR3: CASQGSVVGETQYF
size: -; length: 12; J: TRBJ1-4; D: -; V: TRBV30; DNA: TGTGCCGCCGAACAGGTTAATGAAAAACTGTTTTTT; CDR3: CAAEQVNEKLFF
size: many; length: 15; J: TRBJ1-1; D: -; V: TRBV29-1; DNA: TGCAGCGTTGCCGGGAGGGTTGGCGTGAACACTGAAGCTTTCTTT; CDR3: CSVAGRVGVNTEAFF
size: many; length: 16; J: TRBJ1-5; D: -; V: TRBV6-2/TRBV6-3; DNA: TGTGCCAGCAGTGAAGAGGTAGGTCGAAGCAATCAGCCCCAGCATTTT; CDR3: CASSEEVGRSNQPQHF
size: many; length: 14; J: TRBJ1-5; D: -; V: TRBV9; DNA: TGTGCCAGCAGCGTAGAACAAGGCGATCAGCCCCAGCATTTT; CDR3: CASSVEQGDQPQHF
size: few; length: 15; J: TRBJ1-2; D: TRBD1; V: TRBV30; DNA: TGTGCCTGGAGTATCCTCGGGACAGCTGCCTATGGCTACACCTTC; CDR3: CAWSILGTAAYGYTF
size: many; length: 15; J: TRBJ2-2; D: -; V: TRBV6-2/TRBV6-3; DNA: TGTGCCAGCAGTTACGGGGGTTGGGGCACCGGGGAGCTGTTTTTT; CDR3: CASSYGGWGTGELFF
size: -; length: 14; J: TRBJ2-1; D: TRBD1; V: TRBV19; DNA: TGTGCCAGTAGTATTCAGGGGGCGTTAAATGAGCAGTTCTTC; CDR3: CASSIQGALNEQFF